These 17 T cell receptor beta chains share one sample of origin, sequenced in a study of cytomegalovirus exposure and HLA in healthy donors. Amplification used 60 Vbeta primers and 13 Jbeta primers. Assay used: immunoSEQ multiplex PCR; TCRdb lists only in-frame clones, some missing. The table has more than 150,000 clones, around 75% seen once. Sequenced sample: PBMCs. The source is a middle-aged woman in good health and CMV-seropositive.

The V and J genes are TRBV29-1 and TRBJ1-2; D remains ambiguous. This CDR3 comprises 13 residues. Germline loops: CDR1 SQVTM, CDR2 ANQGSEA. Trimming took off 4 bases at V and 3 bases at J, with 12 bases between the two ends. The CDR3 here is CSVGSTRYYGYTF. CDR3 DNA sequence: TGCAGCGTTGGGTCTACGCGGTACTATGGCTACACCTTC.

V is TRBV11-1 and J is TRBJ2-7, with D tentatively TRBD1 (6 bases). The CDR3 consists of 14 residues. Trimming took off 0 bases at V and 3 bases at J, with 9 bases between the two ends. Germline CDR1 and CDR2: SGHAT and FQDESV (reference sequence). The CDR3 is CASSLARGHYEQYF. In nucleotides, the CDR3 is TGTGCCAGCAGCTTAGCCAGGGGCCACTACGAGCAGTACTTC.

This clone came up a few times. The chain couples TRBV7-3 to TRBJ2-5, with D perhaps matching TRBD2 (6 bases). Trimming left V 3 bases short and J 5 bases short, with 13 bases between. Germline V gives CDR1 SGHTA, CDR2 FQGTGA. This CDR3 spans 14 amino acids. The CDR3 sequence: CASSLRGGMETQYF. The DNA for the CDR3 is TGTGCCAGCAGCTTGAGGGGCGGGATGGAGACCCAGTACTTC.

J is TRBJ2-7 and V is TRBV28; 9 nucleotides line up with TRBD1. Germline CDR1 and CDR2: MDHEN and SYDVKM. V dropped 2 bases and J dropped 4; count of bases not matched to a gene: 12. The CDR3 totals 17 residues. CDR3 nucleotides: TGTGCCAGCAGTTTACCCCTATGGACAGGGGCGGGGTACGAGCAGTACTTC. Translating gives CASSLPLWTGAGYEQYF. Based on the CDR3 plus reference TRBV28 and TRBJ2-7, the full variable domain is DVKVTQSSRYLVKRTGEKVFLECVQDMDHENMFWYRQDPGLGLRLIYFSYDVKMKEKGDIPEGYSVSREKKERFSLILESASTNQTSMYLCASSLPLWTGAGYEQYFGPGTRLTVT.

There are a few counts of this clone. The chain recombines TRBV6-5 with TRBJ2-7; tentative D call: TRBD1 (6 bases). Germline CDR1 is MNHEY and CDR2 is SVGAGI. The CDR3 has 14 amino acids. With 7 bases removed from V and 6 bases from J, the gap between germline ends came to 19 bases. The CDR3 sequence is CASMNSRGLGEQYF. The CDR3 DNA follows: TGTGCCAGCATGAATAGCAGGGGTCTAGGCGAGCAGTACTTC.

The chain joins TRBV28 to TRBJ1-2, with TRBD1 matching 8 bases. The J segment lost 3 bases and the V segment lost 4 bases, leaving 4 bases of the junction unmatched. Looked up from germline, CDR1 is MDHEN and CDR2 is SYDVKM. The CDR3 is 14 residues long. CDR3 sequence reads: CASSSQGADYGYTF. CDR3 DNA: TGTGCCAGCAGTTCCCAGGGGGCGGACTATGGCTACACCTTC.

CDR3 amino acids: CASSHTTGTNTEAFF. The CDR3 nucleotides are TGTGCCAGCAGCCACACGACAGGGACGAACACTGAAGCTTTCTTT. This rearrangement joins TRBV7-9 to TRBJ1-1, with TRBD1 identical over 7 bases. The trim removed 5 bases at V and 1 base at J, leaving 7 bases unmatched. Germline V gene lookup returns CDR1 SEHNR and CDR2 FQNEAQ (reference sequence). This CDR3 has 15 amino acids.

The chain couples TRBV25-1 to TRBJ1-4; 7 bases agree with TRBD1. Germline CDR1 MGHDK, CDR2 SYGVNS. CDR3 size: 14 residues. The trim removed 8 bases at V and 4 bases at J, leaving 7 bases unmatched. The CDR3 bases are TGTGCCAGCTCCGACAGGGCCCTTAATGAAAAACTGTTTTTT. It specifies CASSDRALNEKLFF. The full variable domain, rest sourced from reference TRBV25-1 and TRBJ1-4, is EADIYQTPRYLVIGTGKKITLECSQTMGHDKMYWYQQDPGMELHLIHYSYGVNSTEKGDLSSESTVSRIRTEHFPLTLESARPSHTSQYLCASSDRALNEKLFFGSGTQLSVL.

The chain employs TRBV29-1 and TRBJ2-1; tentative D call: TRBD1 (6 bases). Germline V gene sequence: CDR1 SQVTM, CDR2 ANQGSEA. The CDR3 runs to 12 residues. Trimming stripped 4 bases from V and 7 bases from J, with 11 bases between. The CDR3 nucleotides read TGCAGCGTTGGGCAAACAGGGAATGAGCAGTTCTTC. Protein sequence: CSVGQTGNEQFF.

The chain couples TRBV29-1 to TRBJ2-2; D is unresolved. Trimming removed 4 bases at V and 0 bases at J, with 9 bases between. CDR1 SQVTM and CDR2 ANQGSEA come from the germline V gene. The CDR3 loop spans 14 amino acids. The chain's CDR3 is CSVGGTANTGELFF. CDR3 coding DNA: TGCAGCGTTGGCGGCACCGCGAACACCGGGGAGCTGTTTTTT.

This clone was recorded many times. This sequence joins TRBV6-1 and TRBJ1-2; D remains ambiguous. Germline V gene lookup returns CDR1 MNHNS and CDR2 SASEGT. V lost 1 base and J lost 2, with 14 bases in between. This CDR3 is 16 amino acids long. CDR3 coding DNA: TGTGCCAGCAGTGAAGTGGGCATAAGGTCAAACTATGGCTACACCTTC. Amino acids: CASSEVGIRSNYGYTF.

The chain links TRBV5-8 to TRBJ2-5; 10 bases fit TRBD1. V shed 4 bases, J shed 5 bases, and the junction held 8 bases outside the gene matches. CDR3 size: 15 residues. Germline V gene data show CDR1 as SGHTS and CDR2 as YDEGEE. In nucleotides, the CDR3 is TGTGCCAGCAGCAAAGGGACAGGGGCTTCGGAGACCCAGTACTTC. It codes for CASSKGTGASETQYF.

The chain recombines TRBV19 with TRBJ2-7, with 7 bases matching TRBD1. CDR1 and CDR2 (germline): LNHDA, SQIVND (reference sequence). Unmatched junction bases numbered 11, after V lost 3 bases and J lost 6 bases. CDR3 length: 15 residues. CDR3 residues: CASSMDISTGTEQYF. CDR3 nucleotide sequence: TGTGCCAGTAGTATGGATATTTCGACAGGGACCGAGCAGTACTTC.

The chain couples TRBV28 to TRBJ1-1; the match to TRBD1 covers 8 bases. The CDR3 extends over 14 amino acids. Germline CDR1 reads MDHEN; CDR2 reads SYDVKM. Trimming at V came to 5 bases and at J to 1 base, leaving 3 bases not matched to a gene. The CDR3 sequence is CASSTTGGNTEAFF. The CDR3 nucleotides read TGTGCCAGCAGTACCACAGGGGGGAACACTGAAGCTTTCTTT.

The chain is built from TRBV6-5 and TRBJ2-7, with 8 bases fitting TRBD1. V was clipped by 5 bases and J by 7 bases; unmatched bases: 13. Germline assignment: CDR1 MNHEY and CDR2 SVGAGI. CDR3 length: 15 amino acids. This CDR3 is CASSRSGQGMWEQYF. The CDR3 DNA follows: TGTGCCAGCAGTCGTTCTGGACAGGGTATGTGGGAGCAGTACTTC.

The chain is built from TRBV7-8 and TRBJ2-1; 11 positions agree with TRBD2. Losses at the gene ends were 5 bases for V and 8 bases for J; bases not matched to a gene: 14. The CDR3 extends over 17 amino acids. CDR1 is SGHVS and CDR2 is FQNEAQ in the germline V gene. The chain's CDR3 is CASSQRITSGRRDEQFF. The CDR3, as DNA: TGTGCCAGCAGCCAAAGGATCACTAGCGGGAGACGTGATGAGCAGTTCTTC.

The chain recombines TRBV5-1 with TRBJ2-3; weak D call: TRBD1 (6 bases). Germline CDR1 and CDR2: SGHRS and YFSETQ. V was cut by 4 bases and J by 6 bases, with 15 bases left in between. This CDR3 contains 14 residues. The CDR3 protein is CASSVSRGEDTQYF. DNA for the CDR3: TGCGCCAGCAGCGTGTCCAGGGGTGAGGATACGCAGTATTTT.